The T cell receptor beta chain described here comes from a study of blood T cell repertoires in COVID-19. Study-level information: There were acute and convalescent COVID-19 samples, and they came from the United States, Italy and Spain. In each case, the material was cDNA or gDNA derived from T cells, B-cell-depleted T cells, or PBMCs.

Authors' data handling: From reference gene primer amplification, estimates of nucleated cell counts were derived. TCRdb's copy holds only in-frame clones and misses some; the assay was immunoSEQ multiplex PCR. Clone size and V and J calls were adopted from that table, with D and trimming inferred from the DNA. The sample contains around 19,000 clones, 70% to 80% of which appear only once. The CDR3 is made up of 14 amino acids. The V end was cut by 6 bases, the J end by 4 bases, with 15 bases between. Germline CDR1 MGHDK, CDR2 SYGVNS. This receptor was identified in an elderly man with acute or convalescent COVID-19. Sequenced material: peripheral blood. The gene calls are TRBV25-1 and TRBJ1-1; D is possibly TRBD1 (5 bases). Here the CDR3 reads CASRLGGDSTEAFF. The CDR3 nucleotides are TGTGCCAGCAGGTTGGGGGGAGATAGCACTGAAGCTTTCTTT.